A single sample is the source of the 11 T cell receptor beta chains below, sequenced in a study of T cell responses to AZD1222 COVID-19 vaccine. Assay: immunoSEQ multiplex PCR; the TCRdb copy retains only in-frame clones and omits some. The sample shows about 140,000 clones, about 89% of them seen only once. The sample in question was peripheral blood, obtained 28 days after the second dose of the MenACWY control vaccine. The receptors were sampled from an adult who received the MenACWY meningococcal vaccine as a control.

This chain uses TRBV7-9 with TRBJ1-2; possibly TRBD1 for D (5 bases). Germline CDR1 reads SEHNR; CDR2 reads FQNEAQ (reference sequence). This CDR3 has 15 residues. The ends were cut back, 4 bases at V and 4 bases at J, with 16 bases in the middle. CDR3 region: CASSSGHQLGYGYTF. DNA for the CDR3: TGTGCCAGCAGCTCCGGACATCAGCTAGGCTATGGCTACACCTTC.

V and J are TRBV7-9 and TRBJ2-2; 9 positions agree with TRBD1. Germline CDR1 SEHNR, CDR2 FQNEAQ (reference sequence). Losses at the gene ends were 5 bases for V and 5 bases for J; bases not matched to a gene: 15. The CDR3 is 18 amino acids. CDR3 in amino acids: CASSRIISTGGETGELFF. In DNA, the CDR3 is TGTGCCAGCAGCCGAATCATCTCAACAGGGGGCGAAACCGGGGAGCTGTTTTTT. Full variable domain (remainder filled in from reference TRBV7-9 and TRBJ2-2): DTGVSQNPRHKITKRGQNVTFRCDPISEHNRLYWYRQTLGQGPEFLTYFQNEAQLEKSRLLSDRFSAERPKGSFSTLEIQRTEQGDSAMYLCASSRIISTGGETGELFFGEGSRLTVL.

This chain links TRBV5-8 with TRBJ2-1, with TRBD1 identical over 7 bases. The germline CDR1 and CDR2 sequences are SGHTS and YDEGEE. V lost 3 bases to trimming and J lost 0 bases; unmatched junction nucleotides: 3. This CDR3 is 15 amino acids long. The CDR3 loop is CASSSTGSSYNEQFF. CDR3 DNA: TGTGCCAGCAGCTCGACAGGGAGCTCCTACAATGAGCAGTTCTTC.

J is TRBJ2-6 and V is TRBV18, with 8 bases that match TRBD1. V dropped 0 bases and J dropped 1; count of bases not matched to a gene: 8. CDR1 and CDR2 from the germline V gene are KGHSH and LQKENI. This CDR3 is built from 19 residues. The CDR3: CASSPPAGGALSGANVLTF. The CDR3 DNA is TGTGCCAGCTCACCACCGGCAGGGGGCGCATTATCTGGGGCCAACGTCCTGACTTTC.

The chain is built from TRBV2 and TRBJ1-4; 7 bases are a match to TRBD1. The germline V gene encodes CDR1 SNHLY and CDR2 FYNNEI. V trimming: 6 bases; J trimming: 14 bases; junction bases outside the gene matches: 15. The CDR3 spans 14 residues. DNA of the CDR3: TGTGCCAGCAGGCTTAGACAGGGCGCAGTGATGCTGTTTTTT. Protein product: CASRLRQGAVMLFF.

The chain employs TRBV5-4 and TRBJ1-1, with a weak D call TRBD1 (5 bases). V was clipped by 0 bases and J by 8 bases, with 11 bases between them. CDR3 length equals 13 residues. Germline-derived CDR1 and CDR2 are SGHNT and YYREEE (reference sequence). This CDR3 reads CASSLAGRDEAFF. In DNA, the CDR3 is TGTGCCAGCAGCTTGGCCGGAAGGGACGAAGCTTTCTTT.

The V call is TRBV7-2, the J call TRBJ1-5; D is ambiguous. V lost 1 base, J lost 6 bases, and 7 bases lay in between. Germline CDR1 reads SGHTA; CDR2 reads FQGNSA. The CDR3 extends over 13 amino acids. The CDR3 spells CASSLGWGQPQHF. CDR3 nucleotides: TGTGCCAGCAGCTTAGGTTGGGGTCAGCCCCAGCATTTT.

The genes are TRBV5-1 and TRBJ2-1; D is undetermined. Germline V CDR1 and CDR2: SGHRS, YFSETQ. This CDR3 has 14 amino acids. V was trimmed by 1 base and J by 5 bases, leaving 10 bases between them. CDR3 sequence: CASSLSTANNEQFF. The CDR3 region has the DNA TGCGCCAGCAGCTTGTCCACGGCCAACAATGAGCAGTTCTTC. The full variable domain, its missing parts supplied by reference TRBV5-1 and TRBJ2-1, is KAGVTQTPRYLIKTRGQQVTLSCSPISGHRSVSWYQQTPGQGLQFLFEYFSETQRNKGNFPGRFSGRQFSNSRSEMNVSTLELGDSALYLCASSLSTANNEQFFGPGTRLTVL.

Turning to this clone: Other nucleotide sequences from this sample produce the same CDR3. The chain carries TRBV19 and TRBJ2-3; D is perhaps TRBD2 (5 bases). CDR3 length equals 15 residues. Per germline, CDR1 LNHDA and CDR2 SQIVND (reference sequence). V dropped 3 bases and J dropped 3 bases, with 13 bases sitting between them. CDR3 DNA: TGTGCCAGTAGTATTCTGGGCGGACTTACAGATACGCAGTATTTT. Translating gives CASSILGGLTDTQYF.

The chain is built from TRBV5-1 and TRBJ2-5; TRBD1 aligns across 8 bases. This CDR3 comprises 14 residues. J was trimmed by 5 bases and V by 4 bases; bases with no gene match: 7. Germline-derived CDR1 and CDR2 are SGHRS and YFSETQ. This chain's CDR3 is CASSEQGVRETQYF. In nucleotides, the CDR3 is TGCGCCAGCAGCGAACAGGGGGTCCGGGAGACCCAGTACTTC.

Of note for this clone: Other nucleotide sequences in the sample specify the same CDR3. The rearrangement uses TRBV12-3 or TRBV12-4 and TRBJ2-5; a possible D gene is TRBD1 (6 bases). The length of the CDR3 is 13 residues. The ends were cut back, 6 bases at V and 2 bases at J, with 10 bases in the middle. This CDR3 is CASSLGQQETQYF. CDR3 sequence (DNA): TGTGCCAGCAGCCTGGGACAACAAGAGACCCAGTACTTC.